The source of this TCR beta chain is a study of blood T cell repertoires in COVID-19. Study-level background: The United States, Italy and Spain supplied acute and convalescent COVID-19 samples. Sources were T cells, B-cell-depleted T cells, or PBMCs; the material itself was cDNA or gDNA.

The CDR3 contains 14 residues. Losses at the gene ends were 5 bases for V and 2 bases for J; bases not matched to a gene: 2. Germline assignment: CDR1 SNHLY and CDR2 FYNNEI. In the study's own analysis: For nucleated cells, counts were estimated from reference gene primer amplification. The repertoire was sequenced with immunoSEQ multiplex PCR; TCRdb's copy has only in-frame clones and lacks some. V and J calls and clone size are as listed in that table; D and trimming were resolved from the DNA. The sample shows 150,000 to 200,000 clones, approximately 86% of them seen only once. The V gene is TRBV2, the J gene TRBJ1-5, with TRBD1 matching 8 bases. Sequencing input: peripheral blood. The clonotype comes from a young man with acute or convalescent COVID-19. DNA for the CDR3: TGTGCCAGCAGTAAGGACAGGGGCAATCAGCCCCAGCATTTT. This sequence encodes CASSKDRGNQPQHF.